These 17 T cell receptor beta chains originate from one sample sequenced in a study of T cell responses to AZD1222 COVID-19 vaccine. Only in-frame clones appear in the TCRdb table, and some are missing; sequencing was by immunoSEQ multiplex PCR. This sample has some 150,000 clones, with roughly 91% found just once. Source: peripheral blood, taken on day 0 of AZD1222 vaccination. Receptors were obtained from an adult in good health.

This rearrangement joins TRBV5-1 to TRBJ2-5; tentative D call: TRBD2 (7 bases). This CDR3 has 16 amino acids. Germline V gene sequence: CDR1 SGHRS, CDR2 YFSETQ. The V end lost 0 bases, the J end lost 7 bases, and 19 bases lay between the germline ends. CDR3 sequence: CASSLVGGPGLGTQYF. CDR3 nucleotide sequence: TGCGCCAGCAGCTTGGTCGGGGGGCCCGGGTTGGGGACCCAGTACTTC.

The rearrangement joins TRBV11-2 to TRBJ1-6, with 7 bases lining up with TRBD1. V lost 0 bases and J lost 8; bases outside the gene matches: 7. The CDR3 covers 16 residues. CDR1 and CDR2 (germline): SGHAT, FQNNGV. CDR3: CASSLDRTGADSPLHF. The CDR3 DNA reads TGTGCCAGCAGCTTAGATAGGACAGGCGCCGATTCACCCCTCCACTTT.

The rearrangement uses TRBV2 and TRBJ2-1, with D uncertain. V was clipped by 10 bases and J by 2 bases, with 12 bases between them. In germline, CDR1 is SNHLY, CDR2 FYNNEI. The CDR3 covers 13 residues. CDR3 protein: CATNRGPYNEQFF. The CDR3 DNA is TGTGCCACCAACCGAGGACCCTACAATGAGCAGTTCTTC.

This chain joins TRBV12-3 or TRBV12-4 and TRBJ1-3; D remains unclear. V lost 3 bases, J lost 4 bases, and 7 bases lay in between. CDR3 length: 13 amino acids. The CDR3 sequence: CASSFVYGNTIYF. CDR3 in DNA: TGTGCCAGCAGTTTTGTATACGGAAACACCATATATTTT.

The J gene is TRBJ1-5, the V gene TRBV27; D call uncertain. Germline V gene lookup returns CDR1 MNHEY and CDR2 SMNVEV (reference sequence). The CDR3 extends over 14 amino acids. Trimming took 0 bases from V and 4 from J, leaving 7 bases between them. The DNA of the CDR3 is TGTGCCAGCAGTTTATCATCTCCTAATCAGCCCCAGCATTTT. Its translation is CASSLSSPNQPQHF.

The chain employs TRBV5-1 and TRBJ2-5; no clear D gene. Per germline, CDR1 SGHRS and CDR2 YFSETQ. Trimming stripped 5 bases from V and 0 bases from J, with 8 bases between. The CDR3 extends over 13 amino acids. The CDR3 coding sequence is TGCGCCAGCAGAGGTAGCAACCAAGAGACCCAGTACTTC. Translating it yields CASRGSNQETQYF.

The J gene is TRBJ1-2, the V gene TRBV3-1 (or the pseudogene TRBV3-2), with 10 bases aligning to TRBD1. The length of the CDR3 is 14 residues. J was trimmed by 6 bases and V by 4 bases; bases with no gene match: 5. Germline V CDR1 and CDR2: LGHDT, YNNKEL (reference sequence). CDR3 residues: CASSPGDRGDGYTF. The CDR3 DNA sequence: TGTGCCAGCAGCCCGGGGGACAGGGGTGATGGCTACACCTTC.

V and J are TRBV2 and TRBJ1-5, with D tentatively TRBD1 (5 bases). This CDR3 has 15 residues. Germline V lookup: CDR1 SNHLY, CDR2 FYNNEI. Trimming shortened V by 4 bases and J by 6 bases, and 16 bases separated the two germline ends. The CDR3 DNA follows: TGTGCCAGCAGTGTTGGAGGGGAGGTGAGTCAGCCCCAGCATTTT. Translating it yields CASSVGGEVSQPQHF.

This clone was seen a single time. Additional DNA sequences in this sample encode the identical CDR3. The V call is TRBV25-1, the J call TRBJ2-7; D is ambiguous. CDR3 length: 12 residues. V was trimmed by 1 base and J by 4 bases, leaving 5 bases between them. The germline CDR1 and CDR2 sequences are MGHDK and SYGVNS. CDR3 nucleotide sequence: TGTGCCAGCAGTGAATTCGGGTACGAGCAGTACTTC. This encodes CASSEFGYEQYF.

This rearrangement joins TRBV7-8 to TRBJ1-1; TRBD1 agrees at 12 bases. The CDR3 sequence is 17 residues long. Germline V gene data show CDR1 as SGHVS and CDR2 as FQNEAQ. Trimming took 1 base from V and 0 from J; bases not matched to a gene: 3. CDR3 DNA: TGTGCCAGCAGCTTAGGGGGGACAGGGGGCCTGAACACTGAAGCTTTCTTT. It specifies CASSLGGTGGLNTEAFF.

J is TRBJ2-7 and V is TRBV29-1; 7 nucleotides align to TRBD1. Per germline, CDR1 SQVTM and CDR2 ANQGSEA. The CDR3 spans 13 residues. This CDR3 is CSGKGQLESEQYF. In nucleotides, the CDR3 is TGCAGTGGGAAGGGACAGCTAGAATCCGAGCAGTACTTC.

The chain joins TRBV6-5 to TRBJ1-1, with TRBD1 as a possible D gene (5 bases). The CDR3 has 14 amino acids. Germline assignment: CDR1 MNHEY and CDR2 SVGAGI. V shed 6 bases and J shed 4 bases, with 15 bases lying between them. Here the CDR3 reads CASSYLRGFTEAFF. The CDR3 DNA sequence: TGTGCCAGCAGCTACCTCCGGGGGTTCACTGAAGCTTTCTTT.

The V gene is TRBV15, the J gene TRBJ2-6; D uncertain. V lost 5 bases, J lost 0 bases, and 11 bases lay in between. From germline, CDR1 is LNHNV and CDR2 YYDKDF (reference sequence). The CDR3 consists of 16 residues. The CDR3 is CATSVNWGSGANVLTF. The CDR3 DNA is TGTGCCACCAGCGTGAATTGGGGCTCTGGGGCCAACGTCCTGACTTTC.

The V call is TRBV7-9, the J call TRBJ1-1; possible D gene TRBD1, 5 bases. Per the germline V gene, CDR1 is SEHNR and CDR2 is FQNEAQ (reference sequence). The CDR3 is 15 amino acids. Trimming took 6 bases from V and 6 from J, leaving 20 bases between them. The CDR3 loop is CASSPSPRERAEAFF. Here the CDR3 DNA reads TGTGCCAGCAGTCCCTCTCCCAGGGAAAGGGCTGAAGCTTTCTTT. Looking up the rest from reference TRBV7-9 and TRBJ1-1 gives the full variable domain: DTGVSQNPRHKITKRGQNVTFRCDPISEHNRLYWYRQTLGQGPEFLTYFQNEAQLEKSRLLSDRFSAERPKGSFSTLEIQRTEQGDSAMYLCASSPSPRERAEAFFGQGTRLTVV.

The CDR3 sequence is CASSPSNRNTEAFF. The CDR3 DNA is TGTGCCAGCAGCCCCAGTAACAGGAACACTGAAGCTTTCTTT. The chain has TRBV7-3 and TRBJ1-1, with no clear D. The germline V gene has CDR1 SGHTA and CDR2 FQGTGA. This CDR3 is built from 14 residues. V gave up 5 bases and J gave up 1 base, with 11 bases separating them.

The gene calls are TRBV9 and TRBJ1-1, with no clear D. Per the germline V gene, CDR1 is SGDLS and CDR2 is YYNGEE. V was cut by 0 bases and J by 1 base, with 10 bases left in between. CDR3 length: 15 residues. CDR3 region: CASSVVSMANTEAFF. The CDR3 DNA reads TGTGCCAGCAGCGTAGTGTCCATGGCGAACACTGAAGCTTTCTTT.

The CDR3 region has the DNA TGTGCCAGCAGCCAATGGCTTCTCGACAGGGGGCGTACTGAAGCTTTCTTT. Protein sequence: CASSQWLLDRGRTEAFF. The chain combines TRBV4-2 with TRBJ1-1; 10 positions agree with TRBD1. The V gene's germline CDR1 is LGHNA and CDR2 YNFKEQ. The CDR3 extends over 17 amino acids. The trim removed 2 bases at V and 5 bases at J, leaving 11 bases unmatched.